The 19 T cell receptor beta chains below all came from one sample that was sequenced in a study of T-cell reconstitution after alpha-beta-depleted transplantation in children. Preparation of the TCRbeta library used unique molecular identifiers. Each CDR3 protein gets one entry after TCRdb re-called the PCR reads with MiXCR. Among 400,000 to 450,000 distinct CDR3 sequences listed, 43% were seen once. The source material was PBMCs, sampled before TCRalphabeta/CD19-depleted stem cell transplant. The receptors shown here come from a girl under 10 years old with aplastic anemia, due to receive a stem cell transplant.

This chain joins TRBV28 and TRBJ2-7; D tentatively fits TRBD1 or TRBD2 (7 bases each). This CDR3 has 14 amino acids. CDR1 and CDR2 (germline): MDHEN, SYDVKM. The V end lost 6 bases, the J end lost 5 bases, and 17 bases lay between the germline ends. CDR3 in DNA: TGTGCCAGCAGCCGCGAGGGGGCGGGAGACGAGCAGTACTTC. This sequence encodes CASSREGAGDEQYF.

The table lists this clonotype with a few counts. The chain uses TRBV4-1 and TRBJ2-1; perhaps TRBD1 as D (6 bases). V was clipped by 8 bases and J by 3 bases, with 17 bases between them. This CDR3 region has 15 residues. The germline CDR1 and CDR2 sequences are MGHRA and YSYEKL. In DNA form, the CDR3 reads TGCGCCAGCGGGGGTGAAACAGGGAACTACAATGAGCAGTTCTTC. The encoded protein is CASGGETGNYNEQFF.

This clonotype was seen many times. The V and J genes are TRBV3-1 and TRBJ1-1; D is uncertain. V was trimmed by 0 bases and J by 3 bases, leaving 5 bases between them. This CDR3 has 13 amino acids. Looked up from germline, CDR1 is LGHDT and CDR2 is YNNKEL (reference sequence). The DNA for the CDR3 is TGTGCCAGCAGCCAAGAAAGATACACTGAAGCTTTCTTT. Its protein product is CASSQERYTEAFF. The full variable domain, completed using reference TRBV3-1 and TRBJ1-1, is DTAVSQTPKYLVTQMGNDKSIKCEQNLGHDTMYWYKQDSKKFLKIMFSYNNKELIINETVPNRFSPKSPDKAHLNLHINSLELGDSAVYFCASSQERYTEAFFGQGTRLTVV.

In its sample, this clonotype was seen a few times. The chain uses TRBV6-1 and TRBJ2-2; 9 positions agree with TRBD1. Germline trimming cut 10 bases from V and 1 base from J; bases unmatched to any gene: 4. The CDR3 contains 14 residues. In germline, CDR1 is MNHNS, CDR2 SASEGT. This chain's CDR3 is CAIRGQGNTGELFF. DNA for the CDR3: TGTGCCATCAGGGGACAGGGGAACACCGGGGAGCTGTTTTTT.

The CDR3 nucleotides are TGTGCCAGCTCACCACGAGCCCCAGGGGACACTGAAGCTTTCTTT. Protein product: CASSPRAPGDTEAFF. The chain employs TRBV18 and TRBJ1-1; the D gene is possibly TRBD1 (6 bases). This CDR3 comprises 15 residues. V lost 1 base, J lost 3 bases, and 12 bases lay in between. Germline V CDR1 and CDR2: KGHSH, LQKENI.

J is TRBJ2-2 and V is TRBV28, with 7 bases matching TRBD1. V was pared by 4 bases and J by 0 bases, with 5 bases of the junction left unmatched. The germline CDR1 and CDR2 sequences are MDHEN and SYDVKM. CDR3 length equals 16 residues. Here the CDR3 DNA reads TGTGCCAGCAGTTCACGGGACAGCGCGAACACCGGGGAGCTGTTTTTT. It translates to CASSSRDSANTGELFF.

As concerns this clonotype: It may be a read error: a sequence one base away is much more abundant. This chain links TRBV28 with TRBJ2-7, with D maybe TRBD1 (6 bases). V was pared by 2 bases and J by 1 base, with 9 bases between. The CDR3 sequence is 14 residues long. Germline V gene sequence: CDR1 MDHEN, CDR2 SYDVKM. The CDR3 DNA reads TGTGCCAGCAGTTTACCCACAGGGTCCTACGAGCAGTACTTC. Translated, it gives CASSLPTGSYEQYF.

The chain combines TRBV5-5 with TRBJ2-5; 7 bases are a match to TRBD2. Looked up from germline, CDR1 is SGHKS and CDR2 is YYEKEE (reference sequence). The CDR3 covers 15 residues. The V gene end was trimmed by 6 bases and the J gene end by 1 base; junction bases not matched to a gene: 9. CDR3 coding DNA: TGTGCCAGCATCAGAGGGAGGGGACCCCAAGAGACCCAGTACTTC. Protein sequence: CASIRGRGPQETQYF. The variable domain in full, with the rest retrieved from reference TRBV5-5 and TRBJ2-5, is DAGVTQSPTHLIKTRGQQVTLRCSPISGHKSVSWYQQVLGQGPQFIFQYYEKEERGRGNFPDRFSARQFPNYSSELNVNALLLGDSALYLCASIRGRGPQETQYFGPGTRLLVL.

The table lists this clonotype with many counts. The chain recombines TRBV7-9 with TRBJ2-1, with TRBD2 identical over 13 bases. The CDR3 consists of 17 residues. Germline CDR1 reads SEHNR; CDR2 reads FQNEAQ (reference sequence). The V gene end was trimmed by 8 bases and the J gene end by 0 bases; junction bases not matched to a gene: 7. The CDR3 loop is CASPGTSGNPSYNEQFF. CDR3 sequence (DNA): TGTGCCAGCCCCGGGACTAGCGGGAACCCCTCCTACAATGAGCAGTTCTTC.

The chain joins TRBV7-9 to TRBJ2-1; D gene unclear. This CDR3 has 13 amino acids. Trimming stripped 2 bases from V and 7 bases from J, with 9 bases between. The germline gives CDR1 SEHNR, CDR2 FQNEAQ (reference sequence). The CDR3 sequence: CASSLFLENEQFF. The CDR3 DNA reads as TGTGCCAGCAGCTTATTCCTAGAGAATGAGCAGTTCTTC.

This chain links TRBV2 with TRBJ2-2, with D perhaps TRBD1 (5 bases). The germline V gene has CDR1 SNHLY and CDR2 FYNNEI. Trimming pared 7 bases from V and 0 bases from J, leaving 12 bases between. The CDR3 extends over 15 amino acids. CDR3: CASNPSQANTGELFF. The CDR3 DNA reads as TGTGCCAGCAACCCTTCACAGGCGAACACCGGGGAGCTGTTTTTT. Full variable domain (rest looked up from reference TRBV2 and TRBJ2-2): EPEVTQTPSHQVTQMGQEVILRCVPISNHLYFYWYRQILGQKVEFLVSFYNNEISEKSEIFDDQFSVERPDGSNFTLKIRSTKLEDSAMYFCASNPSQANTGELFFGEGSRLTVL.

The chain links TRBV7-8 to TRBJ2-5, with 11 bases identical to TRBD2. From germline, CDR1 is SGHVS and CDR2 FQNEAQ. Trimming cost V 4 bases and J 1 base; bases outside gene matches: 8. CDR3 length: 17 amino acids. In DNA form, the CDR3 reads TGTGCCAGCAGCTCGCTGGCCGGACTAGCGGGCCAAGAGACCCAGTACTTC. It translates to CASSSLAGLAGQETQYF. The full variable domain, in which reference TRBV7-8 and TRBJ2-5 provide the parts outside the CDR3, is GAGVSQSPRYKVAKRGQDVALRCDPISGHVSLFWYQQALGQGPEFLTYFQNEAQLDKSGLPSDRFFAERPEGSVSTLKIQRTQQEDSAVYLCASSSLAGLAGQETQYFGPGTRLLVL.

This rearrangement joins TRBV29-1 to TRBJ2-7; D may be TRBD2 (6 bases). The germline CDR1 and CDR2 sequences are SQVTM and ANQGSEA. CDR3 length: 12 amino acids. The germline V and J ends were trimmed by 6 bases and 3 bases, with 12 bases remaining between them. The CDR3, as DNA: TGCAGCGTCTCGGGAGTACTCTACGAGCAGTACTTC. Protein product: CSVSGVLYEQYF.

V gene TRBV14 combines with J gene TRBJ2-2, with 10 bases lining up with TRBD1. The CDR3 consists of 16 residues. The V segment lost 3 bases and the J segment 7 bases; nucleotides outside the gene matches: 8. Germline values: CDR1 SGHDN, CDR2 FVKESK. CDR3 loop: CASSHAGTGVNGELFF. Here the CDR3 DNA reads TGTGCCAGCAGCCATGCCGGGACAGGGGTGAACGGGGAGCTGTTTTTT.

This clonotype has at least ten counts. This chain links TRBV7-2 with TRBJ2-7, with 8 positions matching TRBD2. The junction had 8 bases not matched to a gene; V was cut back by 3 bases and J by 4 bases. CDR1 is SGHTA, CDR2 FQGNSA, per germline. The length of the CDR3 is 15 residues. CDR3 sequence reads: CASSLDSGEGYEQYF. In DNA form, the CDR3 reads TGTGCCAGCAGCTTGGATAGCGGGGAGGGGTACGAGCAGTACTTC.

V and J are TRBV29-1 and TRBJ2-3; maybe TRBD2 (5 bases). The CDR3 is 15 amino acids. The germline V and J ends were trimmed by 5 bases and 5 bases, with 20 bases remaining between them. Germline lookup yields CDR1 SQVTM and CDR2 ANQGSEA. DNA of the CDR3: TGCAGCGTTCCGGGGTTGGTCCCGCTTGTAGATACGCAGTATTTT. Translated: CSVPGLVPLVDTQYF.

This clonotype was observed a handful of times. The chain combines TRBV10-3 with TRBJ2-7; D is possibly TRBD2 (6 bases). V lost 6 bases, J lost 6 bases, and 21 bases lay in between. Germline CDR1 and CDR2: ENHRY and SYGVKD. This CDR3 is built from 15 residues. Here the CDR3 reads CAISNEPGLSGEQYF. The CDR3 DNA reads as TGTGCCATCAGCAACGAACCGGGACTTAGTGGCGAGCAGTACTTC.

This clonotype has only a few counts. CDR3 sequence: CSATLAGGIGTDTQYF. The CDR3 nucleotides read TGCAGTGCTACCCTAGCGGGAGGTATCGGCACAGATACGCAGTATTTT. V and J are TRBV20-1 and TRBJ2-3, with 11 bases that match TRBD2. The germline gives CDR1 DFQATT, CDR2 SNEGSKA (reference sequence). The CDR3 has 16 residues. Trimming removed 4 bases from V and 1 base from J; junction bases left unmatched: 7.

The gene calls are TRBV10-3 and TRBJ2-4; D unclear. Germline lookup yields CDR1 ENHRY and CDR2 SYGVKD. Trimming took off 0 bases at V and 0 bases at J, with 9 bases between the two ends. The CDR3 spans 16 residues. The CDR3 region is CAISESKGLAKNIQYF. CDR3 in DNA: TGTGCCATCAGTGAGTCGAAAGGGCTAGCCAAAAACATTCAGTACTTC.